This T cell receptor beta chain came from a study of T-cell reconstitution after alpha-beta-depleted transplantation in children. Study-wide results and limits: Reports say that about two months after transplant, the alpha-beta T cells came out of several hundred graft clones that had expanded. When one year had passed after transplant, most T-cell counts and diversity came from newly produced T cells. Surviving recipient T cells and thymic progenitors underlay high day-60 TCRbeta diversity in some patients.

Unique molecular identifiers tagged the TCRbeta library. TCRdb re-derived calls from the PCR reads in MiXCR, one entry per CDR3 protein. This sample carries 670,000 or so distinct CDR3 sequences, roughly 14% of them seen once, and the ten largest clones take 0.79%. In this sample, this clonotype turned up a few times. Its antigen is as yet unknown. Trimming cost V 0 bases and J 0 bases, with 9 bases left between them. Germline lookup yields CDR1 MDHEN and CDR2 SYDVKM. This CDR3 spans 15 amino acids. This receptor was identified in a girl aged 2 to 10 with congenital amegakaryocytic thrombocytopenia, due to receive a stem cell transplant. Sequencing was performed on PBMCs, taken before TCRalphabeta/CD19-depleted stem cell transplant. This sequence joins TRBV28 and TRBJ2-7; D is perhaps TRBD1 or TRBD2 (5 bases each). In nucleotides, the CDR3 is TGTGCCAGCAGTTTATGGGGGGTTAGCTCCTACGAGCAGTACTTC. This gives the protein CASSLWGVSSYEQYF.